The sequence of this T cell receptor beta chain was determined in a study of siplizumab effects on memory and regulatory T cells (dated 2019 in TCRdb). About the investigation overall: The study looked at the effect of siplizumab, an anti-CD2 antibody, on alloreactive T-cell subsets in allogeneic mixed lymphocyte reactions made from human PBMCs. The investigation overall reported the following: The cumulative frequency of alloreactive sequences that could be traced back to unstimulated CD4+ memory T cells was significantly reduced by siplizumab. Roughly 75-97% of proliferating CD4+ or CD8+ clones could not be assigned a naive or memory phenotype. In reactions with siplizumab, an average of about 69% of mappable alloreactive CD4+ clones were Treg-derived, compared with 25% to 30% in control reactions. Compared with memory T cells, unstimulated naive T cells appeared more diverse, and naive cells seemed to make a substantial contribution to the alloresponse. Because sequences below about 10^-5 frequency were poorly captured, only a minor fraction of alloreactive clones could be mapped to unstimulated subsets. The suppressive function of proliferating Tregs from siplizumab cultures was not functionally confirmed.

The library was made by the immunoSEQ multiplex PCR assay. The deep sequencing platform assayed about 90,000 TCR templates per sample. Genomic DNA extracted from sorted T cells was used for TCRbeta CDR3 sequencing. The original pipeline was this. The R programming language was used for clonal analysis of TCRbeta CDR3 data. Alloreactive CD4+ and CD8+ clones were identified by comparing unstimulated samples to CFSE-low samples taken after the reaction. Regulatory or non-regulatory origin of alloreactive CD4+ clones was assigned by matching sequences to the sorted unstimulated Treg and non-Treg repertoires. TCRdb stores this immuneACCESS table with in-frame sequences only. Part of the clones is absent; in the studies checked, under half of the shortfall reflects unresolved V genes, and no reason is known for the rest. That table is the source of V, J and clone size, and D and trimming were worked out from the DNA. The sample has roughly 100,000 clones on record, approximately 94% of them singletons. 0.32% of the sample is in the top ten clones.

Comments on this clone: It has no known antigen specificity. Nothing much larger sits one base from this clone, and base qualities are not available.

TCRbeta CDR3 sequencing was performed on sorted unstimulated T cells and on proliferating T cells recovered from mixed lymphocyte reactions. Fresh whole blood from ten HLA-typed healthy donors was used as the source from which PBMCs were isolated. Specimen: CD4+ T cells sorted from blood. The receptor was derived from a human donor in good health.

The CDR3 protein: CSVERDFSEAFF. The nucleotide sequence reads TGCAGCGTTGAAAGGGATTTCTCTGAAGCTTTCTTT. Rearrangement joined TRBV29-1 to TRBJ1-1; the D gene lacks a confident call. The CDR1 and CDR2 encoded by the germline V gene are SQVTM and ANQGSEA. V and J lose 2 bases and 6 bases, and a span of 10 bases separates them. The CDR3 goes from the cysteine to the phenylalanine over 12 residues. The CDR3 DNA has 36 bases and is translated from base 1.